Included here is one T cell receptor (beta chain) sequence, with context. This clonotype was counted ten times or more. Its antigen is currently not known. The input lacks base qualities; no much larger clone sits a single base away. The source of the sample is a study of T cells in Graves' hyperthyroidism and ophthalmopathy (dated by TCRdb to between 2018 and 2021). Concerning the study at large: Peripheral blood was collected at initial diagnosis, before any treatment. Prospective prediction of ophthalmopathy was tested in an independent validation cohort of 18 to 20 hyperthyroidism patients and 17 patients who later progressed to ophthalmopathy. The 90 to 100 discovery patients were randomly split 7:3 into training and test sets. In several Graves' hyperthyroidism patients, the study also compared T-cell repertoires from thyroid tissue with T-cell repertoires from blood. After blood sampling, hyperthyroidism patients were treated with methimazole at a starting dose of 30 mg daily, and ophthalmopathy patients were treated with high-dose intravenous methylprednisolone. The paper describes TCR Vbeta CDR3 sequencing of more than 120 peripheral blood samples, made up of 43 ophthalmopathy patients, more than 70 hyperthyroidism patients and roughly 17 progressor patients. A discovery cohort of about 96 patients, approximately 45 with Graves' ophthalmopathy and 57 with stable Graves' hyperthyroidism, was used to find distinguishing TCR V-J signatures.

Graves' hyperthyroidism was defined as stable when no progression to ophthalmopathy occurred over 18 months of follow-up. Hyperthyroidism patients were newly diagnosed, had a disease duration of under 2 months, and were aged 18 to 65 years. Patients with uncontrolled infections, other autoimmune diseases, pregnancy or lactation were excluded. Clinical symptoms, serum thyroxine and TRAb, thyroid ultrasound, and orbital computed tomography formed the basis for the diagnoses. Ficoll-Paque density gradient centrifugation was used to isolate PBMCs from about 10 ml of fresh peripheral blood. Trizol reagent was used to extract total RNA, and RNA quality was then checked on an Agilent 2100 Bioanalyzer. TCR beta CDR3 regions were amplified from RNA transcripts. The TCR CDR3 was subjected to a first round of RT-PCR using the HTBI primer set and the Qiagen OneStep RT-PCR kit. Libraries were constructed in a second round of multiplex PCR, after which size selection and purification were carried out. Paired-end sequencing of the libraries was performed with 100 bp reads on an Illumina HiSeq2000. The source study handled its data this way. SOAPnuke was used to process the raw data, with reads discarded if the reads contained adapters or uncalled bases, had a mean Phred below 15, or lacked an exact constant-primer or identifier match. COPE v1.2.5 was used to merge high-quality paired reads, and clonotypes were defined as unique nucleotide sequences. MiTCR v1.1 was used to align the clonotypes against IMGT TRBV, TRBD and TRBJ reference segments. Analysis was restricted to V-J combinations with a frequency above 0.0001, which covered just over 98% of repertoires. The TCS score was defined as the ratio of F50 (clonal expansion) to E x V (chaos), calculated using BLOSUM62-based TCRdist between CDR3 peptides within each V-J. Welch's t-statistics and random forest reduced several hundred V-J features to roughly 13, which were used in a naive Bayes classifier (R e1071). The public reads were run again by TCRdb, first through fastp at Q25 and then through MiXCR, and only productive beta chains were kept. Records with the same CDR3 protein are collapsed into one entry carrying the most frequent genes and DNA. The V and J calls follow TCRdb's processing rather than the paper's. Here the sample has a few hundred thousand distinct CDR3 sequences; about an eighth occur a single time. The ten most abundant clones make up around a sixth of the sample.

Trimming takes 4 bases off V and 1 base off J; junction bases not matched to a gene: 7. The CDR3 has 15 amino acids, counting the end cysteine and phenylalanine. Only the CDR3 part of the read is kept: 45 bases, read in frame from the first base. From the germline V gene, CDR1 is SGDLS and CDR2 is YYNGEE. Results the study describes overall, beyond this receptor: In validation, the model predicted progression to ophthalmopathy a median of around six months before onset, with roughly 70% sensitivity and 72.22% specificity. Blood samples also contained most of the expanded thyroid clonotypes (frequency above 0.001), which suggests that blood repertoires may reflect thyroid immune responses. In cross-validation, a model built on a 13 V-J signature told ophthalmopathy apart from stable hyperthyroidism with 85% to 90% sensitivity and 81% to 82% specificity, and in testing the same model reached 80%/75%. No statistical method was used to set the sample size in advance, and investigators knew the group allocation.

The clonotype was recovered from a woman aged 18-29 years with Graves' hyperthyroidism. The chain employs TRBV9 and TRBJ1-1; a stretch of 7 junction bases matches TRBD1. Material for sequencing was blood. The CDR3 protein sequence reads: CASSLTGDSNTEAFF. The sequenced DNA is TGTGCCAGCAGCCTAACAGGGGATTCGAACACTGAAGCTTTCTTT. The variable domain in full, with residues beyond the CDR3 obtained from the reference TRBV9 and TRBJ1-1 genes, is DSGVTQTPKHLITATGQRVTLRCSPRSGDLSVYWYQQSLDQGLQFLIQYYNGEERAKGNILERFSAQQFPDLHSELNLSSLELGDSALYFCASSLTGDSNTEAFFGQGTRLTVV.